This T cell receptor beta chain was sequenced for a study of TIL therapy for anti-PD-1-resistant metastatic lung cancer. The CDR3 extends over 17 amino acids. Germline CDR1 MGHRA, CDR2 YSYEKL. After removal of 3 bases from V and 4 bases from J, the junction contained 7 bases not matched to a gene. Described time point: pre-treatment sample, taken before nivolumab and TIL therapy. Tumor tissue came from excised metastases, mostly pleural nodules or supraclavicular lymph nodes. Tumor harvest preceded PD-1/PD-L1 blockade, followed by nivolumab treatment. Patients were adults with stage 4 NSCLC. The immunoSEQ assay was v3. Libraries were sequenced to 2 million to 2.5 million read pairs (survey) or about 4.5-6 million (deep). Sequencing used immunoSEQ multiplex PCR; TCRdb keeps in-frame clones, though not all of them. Of 95,000 or so clones in the sample, roughly two thirds were seen once.

The chain has TRBV4-1 and TRBJ2-2; 11 bases map to TRBD2. The sample in question was tumor tissue, obtained at baseline. The clonotype comes from a person aged 25-85 years with non-small cell lung cancer. The chain's CDR3 is CASSQQGLAGATGELFF. CDR3 DNA: TGCGCCAGCAGCCAGCAAGGACTAGCGGGCGCCACCGGGGAGCTGTTTTTT.